This T cell receptor (beta chain) derives from a study of T cell changes during pregnancy in multiple sclerosis. This CDR3 has 15 amino acids. Trimming shortened V by 1 base and J by 1 base, and 11 bases separated the two germline ends. Germline CDR1 is SGHRS and CDR2 is YFSETQ. Profiling relied on immunoSEQ multiplex PCR, and the TCRdb table lists in-frame clones only, not all of them. The table includes roughly 66,000 clones, around 93% detected once. The chain is built from TRBV5-1 and TRBJ1-1; no clear D. Sequences were derived from peripheral blood, sampled in the first trimester of pregnancy. This receptor was obtained from a female donor with multiple sclerosis, enrolled in a pregnancy study. For the CDR3, the DNA is TGCGCCAGCAGCTTGACGGGGTCTGGGAACACTGAAGCTTTCTTT. This encodes CASSLTGSGNTEAFF.